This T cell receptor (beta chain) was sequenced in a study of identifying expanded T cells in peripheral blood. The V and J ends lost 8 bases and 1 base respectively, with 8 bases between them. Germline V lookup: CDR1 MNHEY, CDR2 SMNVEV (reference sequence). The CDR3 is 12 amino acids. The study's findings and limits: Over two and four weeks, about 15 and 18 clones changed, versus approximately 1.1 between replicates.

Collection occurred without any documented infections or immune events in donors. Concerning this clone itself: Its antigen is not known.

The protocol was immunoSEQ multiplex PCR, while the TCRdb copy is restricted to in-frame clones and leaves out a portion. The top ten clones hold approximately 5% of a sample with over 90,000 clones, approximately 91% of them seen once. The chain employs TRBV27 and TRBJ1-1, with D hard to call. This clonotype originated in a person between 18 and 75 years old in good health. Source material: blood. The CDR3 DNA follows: TGTGCCAGCTGGGGAGGGAACACTGAAGCTTTCTTT. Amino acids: CASWGGNTEAFF.